One sample yielded the 12 T cell receptor beta chains listed below, sequenced in a study of Graves' ophthalmopathy and Graves' hyperthyroidism. As the template, RNA transcripts were used to amplify TCR beta CDR3 regions. Scientists carried out first-round RT-PCR using HTBI primers and then a second-round multiplex PCR. Each CDR3 protein gets one entry after TCRdb re-called the multiplex PCR reads with MiXCR. This table has tens of thousands of distinct CDR3 sequences, more than 40% appearing once. The specimen was peripheral blood. The receptors originated from an adult woman with Graves' ophthalmopathy.

On this clonotype: Its ends do not fully match the called genes, so a read error is possible. The chain employs TRBV20-1 and TRBJ2-1; 7 bases match TRBD2. Germline values: CDR1 DFQATT, CDR2 SNEGSKA (reference sequence). The CDR3 consists of 16 residues. The CDR3 coding sequence is TGCAGTGCTGGGGAGGGCGGCGCTAGCTCCTACAATGAGCAGTCCTTC. Translation gives CSAGEGGASSYNEQSF.

This clonotype was seen only a few times. A much larger clone lies a single base off, so this may be a read error. J is TRBJ2-7 and V is TRBV6-5, with 9 bases lining up with TRBD2. The CDR3 length is 15 residues. The germline V gene has CDR1 MNHEY and CDR2 SVGAGI. Losses at the gene ends were 0 bases for V and 2 bases for J; bases not matched to a gene: 2. This chain's CDR3 is CASSYSSGSAYEQYF. The CDR3 DNA sequence: TGTGCCAGCAGTTACTCTAGCGGGAGCGCCTACGAGCAGTACTTC.

This clonotype has at least ten counts. The rearrangement links TRBV12-5 to TRBJ1-3; a weak D match, TRBD1 (5 bases). The germline gives CDR1 LGHNT, CDR2 FRNRAP. The CDR3 covers 15 residues. With 6 bases removed from V and 0 bases from J, the gap between germline ends came to 12 bases. CDR3 residues: CASGRDCFSGNTIYF. The DNA for the CDR3 is TGTGCTAGTGGCCGGGACTGTTTCTCTGGAAACACCATATATTTT.

On this clonotype: A much larger clone sits a single nucleotide away, making a read error possible. The chain links TRBV9 to TRBJ2-3; D is uncertain. This CDR3 contains 15 residues. The germline gives CDR1 SGDLS, CDR2 YYNGEE. CDR3: CVSSVTRVREDTQYF. In DNA, the CDR3 is TGTGTCAGCAGCGTAACGAGAGTACGCGAAGATACGCAGTATTTT.

In this sample, this clonotype turned up many times. The V gene is TRBV20-1, the J gene TRBJ2-1, with TRBD2 matching 8 bases. CDR1 DFQATT and CDR2 SNEGSKA come from the germline V gene (reference sequence). The CDR3 covers 16 residues. V was clipped by 1 base and J by 7 bases; unmatched bases: 12. The CDR3 DNA follows: TGCAGTGCTAGAGTCCAGGGGAGCGGGAGTAGGAATGAGCAGTTCTTC. This sequence encodes CSARVQGSGSRNEQFF.

This clonotype was seen ten or more times. The CDR3 here is CASSWRDKTYGYTF. CDR3 in DNA: TGTGCCAGCAGTTGGCGGGACAAGACCTATGGCTACACCTTC. The chain employs TRBV12-3 or TRBV12-4 and TRBJ1-2; D is perhaps TRBD1 (6 bases). The CDR3 contains 14 residues. Trimming took off 4 bases at V and 4 bases at J, with 13 bases between the two ends.

CDR3 region: CARSHGTDTQYF. DNA for the CDR3: TGTGCCAGGAGCCATGGGACAGATACGCAGTATTTT. This chain links TRBV7-2 with TRBJ2-3, with D unresolved. The CDR3 spans 12 residues. Germline CDR1 SGHTA, CDR2 FQGNSA. Trimming shortened V by 9 bases and J by 3 bases, and 10 bases separated the two germline ends.

Of note for this clonotype: Its ends do not fully match the called genes, so a read error is possible. The chain carries TRBV20-1 and TRBJ2-7; 8 bases are shared with TRBD2. The CDR3 is made up of 12 amino acids. Germline-derived CDR1 and CDR2 are DFQATT and SNEGSKA (reference sequence). CDR3 nucleotides: TGTGCTAGAGATAGCGGGACGCCCGAGCAGTACTTC. Translating it yields CARDSGTPEQYF.

This clonotype was detected ten times or more. The J gene is TRBJ2-3, the V gene TRBV9; TRBD2 agrees at 9 bases. The CDR3 runs 16 residues. V gave up 4 bases and J gave up 3 bases; unmatched junction bases: 9. The germline gives CDR1 SGDLS, CDR2 YYNGEE. The CDR3 nucleotides are TGTGCCAGCAGCCAAGTATTGGGACTAGCAACAGATACGCAGTATTTT. It translates to CASSQVLGLATDTQYF.

V usage is TRBV7-2 and J usage is TRBJ1-6; D unresolved. Trimming took off 6 bases at V and 0 bases at J, with 36 bases between the two ends. This CDR3 has 24 amino acids. The V gene's germline CDR1 is SGHTA and CDR2 FQGNSA. The DNA for the CDR3 is TGTGCCAGCAGTCATGGGTGGGTTTTATCTAAGCCTCTGCAGCTGTGCTCCTATAATTCACCCCTCCACTTT. Its translation is CASSHGWVLSKPLQLCSYNSPLHF.

J is TRBJ2-5 and V is TRBV15; 8 bases map to TRBD2. V was pared by 5 bases and J by 5 bases, with 13 bases of the junction left unmatched. The V gene's germline CDR1 is LNHNV and CDR2 YYDKDF (reference sequence). The CDR3 contains 16 residues. The CDR3 sequence is CATSAPTGGGRETQYF. For the CDR3, the DNA is TGTGCCACCAGCGCTCCCACGGGGGGGGGACGGGAGACCCAGTACTTC.

This clonotype rates as medium-sized. In DNA, the CDR3 is TGTGCCATCAGTGAGCTGTCCCCGGGACAGGGGTCTGATACCCAGCATTTT. Its translation is CAISELSPGQGSDTQHF. This chain uses TRBV10-3 with TRBJ1-5; the match to TRBD1 covers 10 bases. Germline CDR1 ENHRY, CDR2 SYGVKD. V was pared by 2 bases and J by 11 bases, with 15 bases of the junction left unmatched. This CDR3 region has 17 residues.